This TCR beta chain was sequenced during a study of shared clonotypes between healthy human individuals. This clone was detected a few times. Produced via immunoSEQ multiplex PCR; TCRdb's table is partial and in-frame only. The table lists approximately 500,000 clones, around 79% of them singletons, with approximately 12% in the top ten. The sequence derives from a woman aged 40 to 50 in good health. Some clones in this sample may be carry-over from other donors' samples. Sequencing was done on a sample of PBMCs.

The CDR3 coding sequence is TGTGCCATCAGTGAAAGGGGTAGCGGGTTGCCCTACGAGCAGTACTTC. It translates to CAISERGSGLPYEQYF. V gene TRBV10-3 combines with J gene TRBJ2-7, with 7 bases identical to TRBD2. This CDR3 contains 16 residues. Germline V gene lookup returns CDR1 ENHRY and CDR2 SYGVKD. V lost 3 bases, J lost 2 bases, and 10 bases stayed unmatched.